A selection of T cell receptor beta chains follows, all from one sample in a study of blood T cell repertoires in COVID-19. Data came from immunoSEQ multiplex PCR; TCRdb stores just in-frame clones and leaves some out. The sample includes roughly 200,000 clones, 88% seen only once; the top ten take roughly 2.6%. Sequences were obtained from PBMCs or T cells enriched from blood (not recorded which). Receptors were obtained from a woman younger than 45 who had recovered from COVID-19. Both conserved end residues are part of each CDR3. A D gene is named only where the DNA matches it firmly. Some rows mark clone size as missing; the rest say once, few, many or name a class of expanded clone.

NA | TRBJ1-2 | NA | TRBV12-5 | CASLKQGTNYGYTF | TGTGCTAGCCTAAAACAGGGAACTAACTATGGCTACACCTTC
NA | TRBJ1-2 | NA | TRBV4-3 | CASSPPGTLGGYTF | TGCGCCAGCAGCCCTCCCGGGACATTAGGAGGCTACACCTTC
NA | TRBJ2-7 | TRBD2 | TRBV7-9 | CASSPTRSGGYEQYF | TGTGCCAGCAGCCCTACCCGCAGCGGGGGGTACGAGCAGTACTTC
once | TRBJ1-2 | TRBD1 | TRBV5-1 | CASRTFRDRDNYGYTF | TGCGCCAGCAGGACTTTTCGGGACAGGGACAACTATGGCTACACCTTC
NA | TRBJ2-7 | TRBD1 | TRBV6-5 | CASSAGGQPYEQYF | TGTGCCAGCAGCGCTGGGGGACAGCCGTACGAGCAGTACTTC
few | TRBJ2-3 | NA | TRBV6-1 | CASSEVRGRGTDTQYF | TGTGCCAGCAGTGAAGTACGGGGAAGGGGGACAGATACGCAGTATTTT
NA | TRBJ2-7 | TRBD1 | TRBV7-3 | CASSLIGTGDEQYF | TGTGCCAGCAGCTTAATTGGGACAGGGGACGAGCAGTACTTC
few | TRBJ2-5 | NA | TRBV27 | CASSLFGRREETQYF | TGTGCCAGCAGTTTATTCGGTCGTAGAGAAGAGACCCAGTACTTC
NA | TRBJ2-3 | TRBD2 | TRBV15 | CATSRPGLGKGSDTQYF | TGTGCCACCAGCAGACCCGGACTAGGGAAAGGATCAGATACGCAGTATTTT
NA | TRBJ2-7 | NA | TRBV18 | CASSPVLLGGYEQYF | TGTGCCAGCTCCCCCGTCCTCCTAGGGGGTTACGAGCAGTACTTC
NA | TRBJ2-5 | NA | TRBV4-2 | CASSQDFLETQYF | TGTGCCAGCAGCCAAGATTTCCTAGAGACCCAGTACTTC
NA | TRBJ1-5 | NA | TRBV27 | CASSKGETYSNQPQHF | TGTGCCAGCAGTAAGGGAGAAACTTATAGCAATCAGCCCCAGCATTTT
NA | TRBJ2-1 | NA | TRBV6-2/TRBV6-3 | CASSYRQLTSPGTYNEQFF | TGTGCCAGCAGTTACAGACAACTAACTAGCCCGGGGACGTACAATGAGCAGTTCTTC
NA | TRBJ1-5 | TRBD1 | TRBV3-1/TRBV3-2 | CASSQGGGDRAPQHF | TGTGCCAGCAGCCAAGGTGGGGGAGACAGGGCACCCCAGCATTTT
once | TRBJ2-1 | NA | TRBV2 | CASKEIGGGNEQFF | TGTGCCAGCAAGGAAATAGGGGGGGGCAATGAGCAGTTCTTC
once | TRBJ1-3 | NA | TRBV5-6 | CASTPRQQSSGNTIYF | TGTGCCAGCACGCCTAGACAGCAGAGCTCTGGAAACACCATATATTTT
NA | TRBJ2-7 | TRBD1 | TRBV6-5 | CASRRTGGSYEQYF | TGTGCCAGCAGACGGACAGGGGGCTCCTACGAGCAGTACTTC
NA | TRBJ1-2 | TRBD1 | TRBV2 | CASSIQGAERGYTF | TGTGCCAGCAGTATACAGGGGGCCGAGCGTGGCTACACCTTC
NA | TRBJ2-7 | NA | TRBV4-3 | CASSQDRGNYEQYF | TGCGCCAGCAGCCAAGATAGAGGAAACTACGAGCAGTACTTC
NA | TRBJ1-2 | TRBD1 | TRBV7-2 | CASSYRGDGYYGYTF | TGTGCCAGCAGCTACAGGGGTGATGGGTACTATGGCTACACCTTC
NA | TRBJ1-1 | NA | TRBV5-1 | CASRRDRLNTEAFF | TGCGCCAGCAGAAGAGACAGATTGAACACTGAAGCTTTCTTT
NA | TRBJ1-2 | TRBD1 | TRBV9 | CASSYTPGQGANGYTF | TGTGCCAGCAGCTACACTCCGGGACAGGGGGCGAATGGCTACACCTTC
NA | TRBJ2-1 | NA | TRBV12-3/TRBV12-4 | CASSSFSYNEQFF | TGTGCCAGCAGTTCGTTTTCCTACAATGAGCAGTTCTTC
NA | TRBJ1-3 | TRBD1 | TRBV9 | CASSQGQSSGNTIYF | TGTGCCAGCAGCCAGGGACAGTCCTCTGGAAACACCATATATTTT
NA | TRBJ2-1 | NA | TRBV7-6 | CASSPRTGGIEQFF | TGTGCCAGCAGTCCACGGACAGGAGGGATTGAGCAGTTCTTC
NA | TRBJ1-2 | NA | TRBV7-2 | CASSLGAGYIYGYTF | TGTGCCAGCAGCTTAGGAGCAGGCTATATCTATGGCTACACCTTC
NA | TRBJ1-2 | NA | TRBV25-1 | CASSTGNLGYGYTF | TGTGCCAGCAGTACAGGGAACCTTGGATATGGCTACACCTTC
NA | TRBJ1-1 | NA | TRBV6-5 | CASSYGGATNTEAFF | TGTGCCAGCAGTTACGGAGGGGCAACGAACACTGAAGCTTTCTTT
NA | TRBJ1-5 | TRBD1 | TRBV4-1 | CASSQFRDSNQPQHF | TGCGCCAGCAGCCAGTTCCGGGACAGTAATCAGCCCCAGCATTTT
few | TRBJ1-6 | NA | TRBV6-5 | CASRKDSPNNSPLHF | TGTGCCAGCAGGAAGGACAGTCCGAATAATTCACCCCTCCACTTT
NA | TRBJ1-4 | TRBD1 | TRBV6-2/TRBV6-3 | CASSFTGTGDKRREKLFF | TGTGCCAGCAGTTTCACCGGGACAGGGGATAAACGTCGAGAAAAACTGTTTTTT
NA | TRBJ2-2 | NA | TRBV19 | CASSTRSRGNTGELFF | TGTGCCAGTAGTACCCGAAGCAGGGGCAACACCGGGGAGCTGTTTTTT
NA | TRBJ2-5 | TRBD1 | TRBV7-2 | CASSAKTGEYETQYF | TGTGCCAGCAGCGCCAAGACAGGGGAATATGAGACCCAGTACTTC
NA | TRBJ2-5 | TRBD1 | TRBV24-1 | CATSDLNRDRGETQYF | TGTGCCACCAGTGATTTAAACCGGGACAGGGGAGAGACCCAGTACTTC
NA | TRBJ2-5 | NA | TRBV12-5 | CASGSTRIQETQYF | TGTGCTAGTGGTTCAACTAGGATTCAAGAGACCCAGTACTTC
NA | TRBJ1-3 | TRBD1 | TRBV9 | CASTLTGDGNTIYF | TGTGCCAGCACCCTGACAGGGGATGGAAACACCATATATTTT
NA | TRBJ2-3 | NA | TRBV19 | CASSIGPGRGDTDTQYF | TGTGCCAGTAGTATTGGACCCGGGCGGGGAGACACAGATACGCAGTATTTT
NA | TRBJ2-1 | TRBD2 | TRBV6-2/TRBV6-3 | CASSPLSGGAYNEQFF | TGTGCCAGCAGCCCTCTTAGCGGGGGGGCATACAATGAGCAGTTCTTC
NA | TRBJ1-1 | TRBD1 | TRBV7-2 | CASSSEGARYTEAFF | TGTGCCAGCAGCTCGGAGGGGGCGCGGTACACTGAAGCTTTCTTT
NA | TRBJ1-2 | NA | TRBV2 | CASSEARTRVPSYGYTF | TGTGCCAGCAGTGAAGCGAGGACAAGGGTCCCCTCCTATGGCTACACCTTC
NA | TRBJ1-2 | NA | TRBV3-1/TRBV3-2 | CASSSGQDGYTF | TGTGCCAGCAGCTCCGGACAAGACGGCTACACCTTC
NA | TRBJ2-2 | NA | TRBV7-3 | CASSPGTTNTGELFF | TGTGCCAGCAGCCCCGGGACAACGAACACCGGGGAGCTGTTTTTT
NA | TRBJ2-2 | NA | TRBV5-1 | CASSLAPANTGELFF | TGCGCCAGCAGCTTGGCGCCGGCGAACACCGGGGAGCTGTTTTTT
once | TRBJ2-7 | NA | TRBV6-5 | CASSYSGQGTYEQYF | TGTGCCAGCAGTTACTCCGGGCAGGGCACCTACGAGCAGTACTTC
NA | TRBJ1-1 | NA | TRBV7-9 | CASSRPGSSEAFF | TGTGCCAGCAGCCGTCCAGGGTCCTCTGAAGCTTTCTTT
NA | TRBJ2-7 | NA | TRBV19 | CASSTGQPYEQYF | TGTGCCAGTAGTACAGGGCAGCCCTACGAGCAGTACTTC
NA | TRBJ1-2 | NA | TRBV9 | CASSVGGGFGYGYTF | TGTGCCAGCAGCGTAGGTGGGGGGTTTGGCTATGGCTACACCTTC
NA | TRBJ2-5 | TRBD1 | TRBV5-1 | CASSTQGAQTQYF | TGCGCCAGCAGCACACAGGGGGCGCAGACCCAGTACTTC
NA | TRBJ2-3 | TRBD2 | TRBV5-4 | CASSHVGGGVIDTQYF | TGTGCCAGCAGCCATGTAGGCGGGGGGGTTATAGATACGCAGTATTTT
NA | TRBJ1-2 | NA | TRBV27 | CASSSSNYGYTF | TGTGCCAGCAGTTCTTCCAACTATGGCTACACCTTC
NA | TRBJ1-5 | NA | TRBV29-1 | CSVVSREGQPQHF | TGCAGCGTTGTGTCCAGGGAGGGCCAGCCCCAGCATTTT
NA | TRBJ2-1 | TRBD1 | TRBV11-3 | CASSPRGRSNEQFF | TGTGCCAGCAGCCCAAGGGGGCGCTCAAATGAGCAGTTCTTC
few | TRBJ2-7 | NA | TRBV19 | CASSKGYEQYF | TGTGCCAGTAGTAAGGGGTACGAGCAGTACTTC
NA | TRBJ2-1 | TRBD1 | TRBV7-6 | CASRPGQGLYNEQFF | TGTGCCAGCAGACCGGGACAGGGGCTCTACAATGAGCAGTTCTTC